This T cell receptor (beta chain) was captured by sequencing in a study of post-analysis software for immune sequencing data. About the study: The cohort encompassed relapsing-remitting, secondary progressive and progressive-relapsing multiple sclerosis disease courses.

As to this clonotype: The antigen is undetermined.

Germline V lookup: CDR1 LNHDA, CDR2 SQIVND (reference sequence). Trimming took 5 bases from V and 9 from J; bases not matched to a gene: 19. CDR3 length equals 18 residues. Carried by the TCR beta cDNA libraries were unique molecular identifiers. The source material, about 0.9 to 10 million T cells, gave rise to roughly 500,000 cDNA molecules. TCRdb reprocessed the PCR reads via MiXCR and lists one record per CDR3 protein. In the table there are about 800,000 distinct CDR3 sequences, roughly 29% of which are singletons. Overall study results and limits: Five or six TRBV segments were more frequent in patients than controls; TRBV5-6, TRBV5-1 and TRBV20-1 belonged to this group. Samples from a shared batch, those prepared together, strongly co-clustered by F measure.

The sequencing sample was made of blood. The rearrangement uses TRBV19 and TRBJ2-1; 10 bases fit TRBD2. The source is a girl aged 10-17 years with multiple sclerosis. The chain's CDR3 is CASSARTEGLAGVSEQFF. The CDR3 DNA follows: TGTGCCAGTAGTGCCCGTACGGAGGGGCTAGCGGGAGTGTCTGAGCAGTTCTTC.